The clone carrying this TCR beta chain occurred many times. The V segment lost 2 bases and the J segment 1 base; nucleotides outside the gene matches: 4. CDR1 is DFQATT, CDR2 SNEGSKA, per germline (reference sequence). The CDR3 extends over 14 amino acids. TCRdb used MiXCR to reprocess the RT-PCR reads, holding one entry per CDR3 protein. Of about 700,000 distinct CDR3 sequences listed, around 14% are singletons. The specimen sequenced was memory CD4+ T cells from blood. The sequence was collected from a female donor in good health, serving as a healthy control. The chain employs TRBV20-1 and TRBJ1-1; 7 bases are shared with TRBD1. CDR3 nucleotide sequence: TGCAGTGCTAGAAAACGGACAGGGAACACTGAAGCTTTCTTT. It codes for CSARKRTGNTEAFF.